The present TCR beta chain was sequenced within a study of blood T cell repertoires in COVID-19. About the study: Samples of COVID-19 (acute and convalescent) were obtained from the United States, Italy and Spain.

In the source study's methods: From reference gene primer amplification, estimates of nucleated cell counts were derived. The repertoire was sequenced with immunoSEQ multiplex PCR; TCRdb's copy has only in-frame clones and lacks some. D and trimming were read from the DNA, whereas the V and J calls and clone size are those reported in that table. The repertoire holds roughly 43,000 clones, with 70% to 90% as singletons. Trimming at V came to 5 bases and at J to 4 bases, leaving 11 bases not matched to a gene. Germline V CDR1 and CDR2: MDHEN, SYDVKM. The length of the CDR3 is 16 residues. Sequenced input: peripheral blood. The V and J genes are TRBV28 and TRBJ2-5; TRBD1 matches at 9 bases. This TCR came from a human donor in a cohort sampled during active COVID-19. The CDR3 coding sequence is TGTGCCAGCAGTCATTCGGACAGGGGAGGGTCAGAGACCCAGTACTTC. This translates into CASSHSDRGGSETQYF.